This TCR beta chain stems from a study of T cells after yellow fever vaccination. Study conclusions and caveats: Reappearance after the booster was seen for most primary-vaccination clones, at 95% to 98% CD4 and around 90% CD8. It was a weaker secondary response, yet one that peaked faster, at day 5 versus 15. Sorted repertoires could include abundant contaminating clonotypes from bulk cells.

Conversion of TCR transcripts into cDNA relied on 5'RACE template switching, which added a universal primer site and UMIs. TCRdb called the 5' RACE reads again in MiXCR, with one record for every CDR3 protein. The table has approximately 300,000 distinct CDR3 sequences, 13% seen once. The germline V gene has CDR1 SEHNR and CDR2 FQNEAQ (reference sequence). The V gene lost 3 bases and the J gene lost 2 bases, with 8 bases spanning the gap. CDR3 length equals 14 residues. This clonotype was counted between two and nine times. Its cognate antigen is unknown. Sequenced here: CD4+ T cells sorted from PBMCs, sampled 45 days after the yellow fever booster vaccination. The V and J genes are TRBV7-9 and TRBJ2-1, with D hard to call. The sequence was collected from a man aged 25 to 45 who received the YFV17D yellow fever vaccine. The CDR3: CASSLSQAYNEQFF. The CDR3 nucleotides are TGTGCCAGCAGCTTGAGTCAGGCCTACAATGAGCAGTTCTTC.